The 16 T cell receptor beta chains listed next were all sequenced from one sample in a study of shared clonotypes between healthy human individuals. Profiling relied on immunoSEQ multiplex PCR, and the TCRdb table lists in-frame clones only, not all of them. The table has about 2,500,000 clones, more than 80% seen once; the top ten hold around 0.14%. The material sequenced was naive CD4+ T cells sorted from blood. Noted subset: CD45RA+ positively selected. The origin of the receptors is a man in his late teens or twenties in good health.

On this clone: The identical CDR3 is also encoded by other nucleotide sequences in the sample. The chain is built from TRBV9 and TRBJ2-3; D unresolved. CDR1 and CDR2 (germline): SGDLS, YYNGEE. V was cut by 0 bases and J by 2 bases, with 10 bases left in between. The CDR3 extends over 15 amino acids. The CDR3 DNA reads as TGTGCCAGCAGCGTAGGTTCTGGCTCCACAGATACGCAGTATTTT. It codes for CASSVGSGSTDTQYF.

The rearrangement uses TRBV18 and TRBJ2-5; tentatively, D is TRBD2 (5 bases). This CDR3 contains 14 residues. The V and J ends lost 2 bases and 4 bases respectively, with 11 bases between them. CDR1 KGHSH and CDR2 LQKENI come from the germline V gene. The CDR3 spells CASSPIEGSETQYF. In DNA form, the CDR3 reads TGTGCCAGCTCACCAATCGAGGGATCAGAGACCCAGTACTTC.

The rearrangement joins TRBV7-6 to TRBJ1-3, with D tentatively TRBD1 (5 bases). This CDR3 spans 14 amino acids. Germline lookup yields CDR1 SGHVS and CDR2 FNYEAQ. Trimming took off 5 bases at V and 0 bases at J, with 8 bases between the two ends. The CDR3 region is CASSQGASGNTIYF. The CDR3 bases are TGTGCCAGCAGCCAAGGGGCCTCTGGAAACACCATATATTTT.

The chain employs TRBV4-3 and TRBJ2-2, with TRBD1 matching over 8 bases. Germline assignment: CDR1 LGHNA and CDR2 YSLEER. Trimming removed 0 bases from V and 4 bases from J; junction bases left unmatched: 10. The CDR3 is 18 amino acids. The CDR3 reads CASSQDSWQGASTGELFF. The CDR3 bases are TGCGCCAGCAGCCAAGATAGTTGGCAGGGGGCATCCACCGGGGAGCTGTTTTTT.

The V call is TRBV6-5, the J call TRBJ2-6; possible D gene TRBD2, 5 bases. The CDR3 runs 13 residues. The V gene lost 10 bases and the J gene lost 2 bases, with 9 bases spanning the gap. Germline-derived CDR1 and CDR2 are MNHEY and SVGAGI. The CDR3 nucleotides are TGTGCCACTTGGACTGCTGGGGCCAACGTCCTGACTTTC. As protein: CATWTAGANVLTF.

The V gene is TRBV11-2, the J gene TRBJ2-1; TRBD2 aligns across 9 bases. The V segment lost 4 bases and the J segment 7 bases; nucleotides outside the gene matches: 8. The CDR3 runs 15 residues. Germline loops: CDR1 SGHAT, CDR2 FQNNGV. In DNA, the CDR3 is TGTGCCAGCAGCTACAGCGGGGGGCAAGGGAATGAGCAGTTCTTC. This codes for CASSYSGGQGNEQFF.

V is TRBV10-2 and J is TRBJ1-5, with D possibly TRBD1 on 6 matching bases. Germline CDR1 is WSHSY and CDR2 is SAAADI. The CDR3 length is 15 residues. V lost 8 bases, J lost 3 bases, and 17 bases lay in between. The CDR3: CASLNSGGFNQPQHF. CDR3 coding DNA: TGCGCCAGCCTAAATTCTGGGGGCTTCAATCAGCCCCAGCATTTT.

The chain employs TRBV6-4 and TRBJ1-1, with D perhaps TRBD1 (5 bases). The CDR3 has 15 amino acids. Germline lookup yields CDR1 MRHNA and CDR2 SNTAGT. V was cut by 2 bases and J by 1 base, with 11 bases left in between. The CDR3 DNA reads TGTGCCAGCAGTGACGCCCCCGGGGGGAACACTGAAGCTTTCTTT. Translated, it gives CASSDAPGGNTEAFF.

V is TRBV27 and J is TRBJ1-6; TRBD1 agrees at 7 bases. J was trimmed by 10 bases and V by 4 bases; bases with no gene match: 7. Germline CDR1 and CDR2: MNHEY and SMNVEV (reference sequence). The CDR3 loop spans 14 amino acids. Here the CDR3 DNA reads TGTGCCAGCAGTTCCTGGACAGGATCCTCACCCCTCCACTTT. Its translation is CASSSWTGSSPLHF.

The genes are TRBV12-5 and TRBJ2-3, with 7 positions matching TRBD2. Per the germline V gene, CDR1 is LGHNT and CDR2 is FRNRAP. The ends lost 0 bases at V and 2 bases at J; junction bases unmatched: 14. The CDR3 runs to 19 residues. The DNA for the CDR3 is TGTGCTAGTGGTTTGGTAGCCCTGGACCCTAAGCGGGACACAGATACGCAGTATTTT. It encodes CASGLVALDPKRDTDTQYF.

V is TRBV5-6 and J is TRBJ1-2; D is unclear. The CDR3 consists of 11 residues. The V gene's germline CDR1 is SGHDT and CDR2 YYEEEE. Trimming stripped 0 bases from V and 7 bases from J, with 4 bases between. CDR3 sequence reads: CASSLALGYTF. CDR3 DNA: TGTGCCAGCAGCTTGGCCCTTGGCTACACCTTC. The full variable domain, completed using reference TRBV5-6 and TRBJ1-2, is DAGVTQSPTHLIKTRGQQVTLRCSPKSGHDTVSWYQQALGQGPQFIFQYYEEEERQRGNFPDRFSGHQFPNYSSELNVNALLLGDSALYLCASSLALGYTFGSGTRLTVV.

In its sample, this clone was seen once. This chain connects TRBV5-4 to TRBJ2-6; 9 nucleotides match TRBD1. With V trimmed by 4 bases and J by 0 bases, 8 bases remained unmatched. This CDR3 is built from 18 residues. Germline CDR1 and CDR2: SGHNT and YYREEE (reference sequence). This chain's CDR3 is CASSGDRASISGANVLTF. In DNA form, the CDR3 reads TGTGCCAGCAGCGGGGACAGGGCGAGCATCTCTGGGGCCAACGTCCTGACTTTC.

The V call is TRBV10-3, the J call TRBJ1-4; tentatively, D is TRBD1 (5 bases). The CDR3 sequence is 14 residues long. The germline V gene encodes CDR1 ENHRY and CDR2 SYGVKD. Trimming took 0 bases from V and 8 from J, leaving 10 bases between them. The CDR3, as DNA: TGTGCCATCAGTGAGTCTCTCCAGGGAGAAAAACTGTTTTTT. Its protein product is CAISESLQGEKLFF.

Concerning this clone: The same CDR3 can be traced to other DNA sequences in this sample. The J gene is TRBJ2-3, the V gene TRBV25-1, with a weak D call TRBD1 (7 bases). The length of the CDR3 is 15 residues. Germline-derived CDR1 and CDR2 are MGHDK and SYGVNS. Trimming shortened V by 3 bases and J by 2 bases, and 12 bases separated the two germline ends. The CDR3 DNA reads TGTGCCAGCAGTGACCCAGGGGGGCCCACAGATACGCAGTATTTT. Amino acid sequence: CASSDPGGPTDTQYF.

The CDR3 nucleotides read TGTGCCATCAGTGTGGGCAGGGGAACAGATACGCAGTATTTT. Translating gives CAISVGRGTDTQYF. The J gene is TRBJ2-3, the V gene TRBV10-3; a weak D match, TRBD1 (6 bases). Germline lookup yields CDR1 ENHRY and CDR2 SYGVKD. The V and J ends lost 4 bases and 3 bases respectively, with 11 bases between them. The CDR3 extends over 14 amino acids.

V and J are TRBV7-8 and TRBJ1-1; no clear D. The germline CDR1 and CDR2 sequences are SGHVS and FQNEAQ. V lost 4 bases and J lost 0, with 15 bases in between. The length of the CDR3 is 16 residues. The CDR3, as DNA: TGTGCCAGCAGCTCTCAAGGCCTCTTAATGAACACTGAAGCTTTCTTT. Protein sequence: CASSSQGLLMNTEAFF.